The present TCR beta chain was sequenced within a study of CD8 T cells in Susac syndrome. TCR beta sequencing covered blood CD8+ and CD4+ T cells. Random hexamers served to reverse transcribe about 0.5 to 1 ug RNA. immunoSEQ multiplex PCR amplified TCR beta CDR3 across 54 Vbeta, 13 Jbeta. MiXCR was run by TCRdb on the immunoSEQ multiplex PCR reads, yielding one entry per CDR3 protein. This sample has around 46,000 distinct CDR3 sequences, with 90% to 95% found just once. The clonotype originates from a human donor in good health. Sequenced input: CD8+ T cells from PBMCs.

CDR3 in DNA: TGTGCCAGCAGCCCCGACAGATCAGTCTCACCCCTCCACTTT. This sequence encodes CASSPDRSVSPLHF. The chain couples TRBV5-5 to TRBJ1-6; the D gene is possibly TRBD1 (5 bases). The CDR3 totals 14 residues. Germline loops: CDR1 SGHKS, CDR2 YYEKEE (reference sequence). Trimming cost V 4 bases and J 10 bases, with 15 bases left between them.